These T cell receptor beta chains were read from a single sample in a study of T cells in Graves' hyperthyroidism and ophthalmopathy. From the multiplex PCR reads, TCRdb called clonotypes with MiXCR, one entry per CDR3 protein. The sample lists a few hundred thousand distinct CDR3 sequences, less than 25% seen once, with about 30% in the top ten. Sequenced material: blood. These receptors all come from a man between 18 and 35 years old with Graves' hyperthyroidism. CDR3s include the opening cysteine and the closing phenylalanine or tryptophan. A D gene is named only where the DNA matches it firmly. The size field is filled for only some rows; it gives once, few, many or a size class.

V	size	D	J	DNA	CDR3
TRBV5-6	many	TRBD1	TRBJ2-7	TGTGCCAGCAGCTTGGGACATAGGGGACAGGAGTCCTACGAGCAGTACTTC	CASSLGHRGQESYEQYF
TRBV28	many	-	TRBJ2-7	TGTGCCAGCTCGGAGACAGGCAGCTCCTACGAGCAGTACTTC	CASSETGSSYEQYF
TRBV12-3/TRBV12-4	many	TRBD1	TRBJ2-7	TGTGCCAGCAGTTCCGGGACAGGGGTTCGGCAGTACTTC	CASSSGTGVRQYF
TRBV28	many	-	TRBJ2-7	TGTGCCAGCACCATAGGGGTCCCCTACGAGCAGTACTTC	CASTIGVPYEQYF
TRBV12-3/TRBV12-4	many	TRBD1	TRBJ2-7	TGTGCCAGCAGTTTTGGGACAGGGGCTTTCTACGAGCAGTACTTC	CASSFGTGAFYEQYF
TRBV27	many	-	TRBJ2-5	TGTGCCAGCAGTTTATCGATGGGGCAGGGCCTATTGCGACAAGAGACCCAGTACTTC	CASSLSMGQGLLRQETQYF
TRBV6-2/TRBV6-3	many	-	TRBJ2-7	TGTGCCAGCAGTTTCGACTCGGACCGACCCTACGAGCAGTACTTC	CASSFDSDRPYEQYF
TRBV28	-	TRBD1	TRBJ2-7	TGTGCCAGTACAGGGGTAGGCGAGCAGTACTTC	CASTGVGEQYF
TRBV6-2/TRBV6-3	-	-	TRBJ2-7	TGTGCCAGCGGGAAGACTTACGAGCAGTACTTC	CASGKTYEQYF
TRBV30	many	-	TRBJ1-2	TGTGCCTGGAGCCCTAAAGCCTTCTTGGGTGGAGGATTC	CAWSPKAFLGGGF
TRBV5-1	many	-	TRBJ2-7	TGCGCCAGCAGCTTGGAAGGGGAGGTCCACGAGCAGTACTTC	CASSLEGEVHEQYF
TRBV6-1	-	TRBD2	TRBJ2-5	TGTGCCAGCAGTGAATGGCTGGAACTAGCGGGGCAAGAGACCCAGTACTTC	CASSEWLELAGQETQYF
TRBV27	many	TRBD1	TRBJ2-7	TGTGCCAGCAGTTCCGGGACAGAGTACGAGCAGTACTTC	CASSSGTEYEQYF
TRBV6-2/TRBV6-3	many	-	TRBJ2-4	TGTGCCAGCAGTCTACAGGGAAATCTAGCCAAAAACATTCAGTACTTC	CASSLQGNLAKNIQYF
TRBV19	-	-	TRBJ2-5	TGTGCCAGTAGTATCCGAACAACTCAGGGAGAGACCCAGTACTTC	CASSIRTTQGETQYF